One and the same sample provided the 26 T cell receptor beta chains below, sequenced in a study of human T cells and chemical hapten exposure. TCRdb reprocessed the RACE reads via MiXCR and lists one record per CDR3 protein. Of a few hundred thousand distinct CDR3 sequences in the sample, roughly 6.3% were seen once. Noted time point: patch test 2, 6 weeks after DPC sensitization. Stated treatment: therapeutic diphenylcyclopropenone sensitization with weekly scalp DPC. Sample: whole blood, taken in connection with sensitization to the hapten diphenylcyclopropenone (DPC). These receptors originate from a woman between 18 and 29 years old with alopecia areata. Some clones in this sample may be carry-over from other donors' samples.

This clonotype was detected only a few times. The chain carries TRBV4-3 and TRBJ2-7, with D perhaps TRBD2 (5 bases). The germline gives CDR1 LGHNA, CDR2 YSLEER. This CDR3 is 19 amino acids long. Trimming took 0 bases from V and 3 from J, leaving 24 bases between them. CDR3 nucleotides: TGCGCCAGCAGCCAAGATCGAGACCCGGGGATAGAAAGGTTCTACGAGCAGTACTTC. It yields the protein CASSQDRDPGIERFYEQYF.

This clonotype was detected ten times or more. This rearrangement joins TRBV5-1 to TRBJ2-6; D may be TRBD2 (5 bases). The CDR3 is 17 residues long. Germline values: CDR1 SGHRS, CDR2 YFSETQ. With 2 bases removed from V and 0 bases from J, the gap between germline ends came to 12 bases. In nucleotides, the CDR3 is TGCGCCAGCAGCTTAAGAGGGCAGAACTCTGGGGCCAACGTCCTGACTTTC. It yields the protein CASSLRGQNSGANVLTF. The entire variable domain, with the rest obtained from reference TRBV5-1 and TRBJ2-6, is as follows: KAGVTQTPRYLIKTRGQQVTLSCSPISGHRSVSWYQQTPGQGLQFLFEYFSETQRNKGNFPGRFSGRQFSNSRSEMNVSTLELGDSALYLCASSLRGQNSGANVLTFGAGSRLTVL.

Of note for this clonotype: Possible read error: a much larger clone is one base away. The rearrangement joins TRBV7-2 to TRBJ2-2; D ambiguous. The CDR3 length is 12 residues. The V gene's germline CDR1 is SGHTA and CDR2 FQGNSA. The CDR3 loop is CPSSINTGELFF. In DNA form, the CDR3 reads TGTCCCAGCAGTATCAACACCGGGGAGCTGTTTTTT.

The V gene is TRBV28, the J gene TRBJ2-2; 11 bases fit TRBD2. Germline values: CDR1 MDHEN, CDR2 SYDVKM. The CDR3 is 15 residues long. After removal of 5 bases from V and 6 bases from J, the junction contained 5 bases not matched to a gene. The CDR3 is CASSILTSGAGELFF. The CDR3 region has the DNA TGTGCCAGCAGTATATTGACTAGCGGGGCCGGGGAGCTGTTTTTT.

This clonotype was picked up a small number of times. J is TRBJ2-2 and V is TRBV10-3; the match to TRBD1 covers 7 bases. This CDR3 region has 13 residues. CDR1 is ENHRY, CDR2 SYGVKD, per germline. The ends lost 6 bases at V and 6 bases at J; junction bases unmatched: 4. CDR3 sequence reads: CAISDRVAGELFF. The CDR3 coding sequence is TGTGCCATCAGCGACAGGGTTGCCGGGGAGCTGTTTTTT.

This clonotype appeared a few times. DNA for the CDR3: TGCGCCAGCAGCCCCCGGGACTCAACAGGAGATACGCAGTATTTT. Amino acids: CASSPRDSTGDTQYF. The chain joins TRBV4-3 to TRBJ2-3, with D possibly being TRBD2 (6 bases). Germline assignment: CDR1 LGHNA and CDR2 YSLEER. The CDR3 runs 15 residues. The ends were cut back, 4 bases at V and 5 bases at J, with 16 bases in the middle.

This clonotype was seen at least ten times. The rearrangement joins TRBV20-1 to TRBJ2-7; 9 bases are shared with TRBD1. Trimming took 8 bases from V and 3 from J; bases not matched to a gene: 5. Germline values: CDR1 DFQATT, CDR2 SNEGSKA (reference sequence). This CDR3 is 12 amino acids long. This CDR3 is CSIGQGIYEQYF. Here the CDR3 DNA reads TGCAGTATTGGACAGGGGATCTACGAGCAGTACTTC.

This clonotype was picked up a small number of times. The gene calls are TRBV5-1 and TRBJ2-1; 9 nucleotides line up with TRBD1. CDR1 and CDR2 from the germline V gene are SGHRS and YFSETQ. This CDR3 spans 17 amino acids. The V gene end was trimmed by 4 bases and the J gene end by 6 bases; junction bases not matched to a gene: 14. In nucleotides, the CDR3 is TGCGCCAGCAGCGCCACCCCTGGGGGGACAGGGATCAATGAGCAGTTCTTC. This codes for CASSATPGGTGINEQFF.

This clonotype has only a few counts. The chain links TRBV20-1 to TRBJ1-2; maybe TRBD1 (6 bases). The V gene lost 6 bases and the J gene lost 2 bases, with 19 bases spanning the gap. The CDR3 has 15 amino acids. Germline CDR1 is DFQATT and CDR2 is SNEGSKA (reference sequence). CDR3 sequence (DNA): TGCAGTGCCCGAAAACTGCGGACAGTAAACTATGGCTACACCTTC. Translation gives CSARKLRTVNYGYTF.

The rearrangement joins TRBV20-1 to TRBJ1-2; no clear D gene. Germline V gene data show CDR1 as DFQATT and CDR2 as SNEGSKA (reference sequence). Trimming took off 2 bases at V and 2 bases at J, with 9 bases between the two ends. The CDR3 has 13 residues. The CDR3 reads CSARYGANYGYTF. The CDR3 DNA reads TGCAGTGCTAGATACGGAGCAAACTATGGCTACACCTTC.

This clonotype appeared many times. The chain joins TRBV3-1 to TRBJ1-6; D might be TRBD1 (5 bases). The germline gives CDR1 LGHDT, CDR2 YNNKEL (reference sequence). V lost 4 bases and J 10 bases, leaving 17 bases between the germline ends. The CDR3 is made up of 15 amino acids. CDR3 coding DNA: TGTGCCAGCAGCCCCCAGTCGGGGGGTTTATCACCCCTCCACTTT. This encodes CASSPQSGGLSPLHF.

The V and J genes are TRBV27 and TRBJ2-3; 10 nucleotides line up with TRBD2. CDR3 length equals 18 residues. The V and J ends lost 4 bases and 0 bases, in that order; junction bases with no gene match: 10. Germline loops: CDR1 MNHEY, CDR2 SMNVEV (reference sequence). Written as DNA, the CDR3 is TGTGCCAGCAGTTACACAGGTCTAGCGGGGGACAGCACAGATACGCAGTATTTT. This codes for CASSYTGLAGDSTDTQYF.

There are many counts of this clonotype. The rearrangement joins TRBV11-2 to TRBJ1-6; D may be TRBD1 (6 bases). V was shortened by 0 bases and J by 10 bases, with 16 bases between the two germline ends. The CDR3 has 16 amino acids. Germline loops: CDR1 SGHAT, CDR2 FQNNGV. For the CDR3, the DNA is TGTGCCAGCAGCTTAGATCCGGACAGCACGGCGTCACCCCTCCACTTT. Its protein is CASSLDPDSTASPLHF. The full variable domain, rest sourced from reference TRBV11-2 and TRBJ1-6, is EAGVAQSPRYKIIEKRQSVAFWCNPISGHATLYWYQQILGQGPKLLIQFQNNGVVDDSQLPKDRFSAERLKGVDSTLKIQPAKLEDSAVYLCASSLDPDSTASPLHFGNGTRLTVT.

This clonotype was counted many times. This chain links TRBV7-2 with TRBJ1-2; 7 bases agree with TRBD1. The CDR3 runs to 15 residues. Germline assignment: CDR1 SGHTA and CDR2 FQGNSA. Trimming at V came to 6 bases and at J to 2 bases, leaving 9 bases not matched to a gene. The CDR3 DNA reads TGTGCCAGCAGACTTAGACAGGGATGGAACTATGGCTACACCTTC. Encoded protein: CASRLRQGWNYGYTF.

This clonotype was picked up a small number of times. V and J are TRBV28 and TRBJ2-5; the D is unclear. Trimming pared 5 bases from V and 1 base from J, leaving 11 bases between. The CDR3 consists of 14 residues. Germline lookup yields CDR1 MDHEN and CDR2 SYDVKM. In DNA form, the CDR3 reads TGTGCCAGCAGTAATACAGACATCCAAGAGACCCAGTACTTC. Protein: CASSNTDIQETQYF.

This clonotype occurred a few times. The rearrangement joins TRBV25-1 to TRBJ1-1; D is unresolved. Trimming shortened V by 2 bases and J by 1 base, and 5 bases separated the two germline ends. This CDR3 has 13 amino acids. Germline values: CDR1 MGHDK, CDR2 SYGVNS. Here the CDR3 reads CASSEPENTEAFF. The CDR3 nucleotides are TGTGCCAGCAGTGAACCGGAGAACACTGAAGCTTTCTTT. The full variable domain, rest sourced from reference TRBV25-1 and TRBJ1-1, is EADIYQTPRYLVIGTGKKITLECSQTMGHDKMYWYQQDPGMELHLIHYSYGVNSTEKGDLSSESTVSRIRTEHFPLTLESARPSHTSQYLCASSEPENTEAFFGQGTRLTVV.

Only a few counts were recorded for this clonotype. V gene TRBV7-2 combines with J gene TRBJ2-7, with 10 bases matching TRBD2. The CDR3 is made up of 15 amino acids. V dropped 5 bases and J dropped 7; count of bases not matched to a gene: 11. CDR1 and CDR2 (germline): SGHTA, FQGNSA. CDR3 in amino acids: CASSLPLAGEREQYF. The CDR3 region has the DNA TGTGCCAGCAGCCTACCCCTAGCGGGGGAGCGAGAGCAGTACTTC.

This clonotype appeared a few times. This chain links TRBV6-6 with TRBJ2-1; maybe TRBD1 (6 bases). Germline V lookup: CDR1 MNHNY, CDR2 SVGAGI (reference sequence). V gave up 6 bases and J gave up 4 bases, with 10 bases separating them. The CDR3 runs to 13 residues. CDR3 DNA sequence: TGTGCCAGCAGACCCGACAGGTACAATGAGCAGTTCTTC. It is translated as CASRPDRYNEQFF.

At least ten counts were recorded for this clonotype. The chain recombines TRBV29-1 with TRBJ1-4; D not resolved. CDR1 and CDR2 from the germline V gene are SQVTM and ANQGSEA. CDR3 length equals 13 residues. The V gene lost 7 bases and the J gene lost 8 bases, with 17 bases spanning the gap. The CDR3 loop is CSAGRMGGEKLFF. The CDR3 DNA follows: TGCAGCGCTGGGAGAATGGGAGGAGAAAAACTGTTTTTT.

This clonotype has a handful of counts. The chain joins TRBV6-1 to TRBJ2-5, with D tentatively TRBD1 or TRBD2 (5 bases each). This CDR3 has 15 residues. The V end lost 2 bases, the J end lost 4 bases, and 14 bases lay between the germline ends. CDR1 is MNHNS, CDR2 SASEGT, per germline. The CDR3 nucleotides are TGTGCCAGCAGTGAAAGTTTCGGGGCGGCAGAGACCCAGTACTTC. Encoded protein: CASSESFGAAETQYF.

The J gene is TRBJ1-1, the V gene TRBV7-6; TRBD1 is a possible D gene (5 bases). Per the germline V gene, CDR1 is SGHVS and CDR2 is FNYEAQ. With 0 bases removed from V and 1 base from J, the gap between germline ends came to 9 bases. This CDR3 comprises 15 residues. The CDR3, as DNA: TGTGCCAGCAGCTTAGCGGGGCGGGCGAACACTGAAGCTTTCTTT. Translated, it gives CASSLAGRANTEAFF.

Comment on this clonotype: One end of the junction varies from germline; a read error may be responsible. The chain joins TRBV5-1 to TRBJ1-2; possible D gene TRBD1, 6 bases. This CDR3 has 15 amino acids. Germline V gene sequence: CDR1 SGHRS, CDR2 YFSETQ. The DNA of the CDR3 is TGCGCCAGCAGATTGGAAACAGGGATCGGGTATGGCTACACCTTC. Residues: CASRLETGIGYGYTF. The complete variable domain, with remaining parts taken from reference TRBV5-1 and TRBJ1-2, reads KAGVTQTPRYLIKTRGQQVTLSCSPISGHRSVSWYQQTPGQGLQFLFEYFSETQRNKGNFPGRFSGRQFSNSRSEMNVSTLELGDSALYLCASRLETGIGYGYTFGSGTRLTVV.

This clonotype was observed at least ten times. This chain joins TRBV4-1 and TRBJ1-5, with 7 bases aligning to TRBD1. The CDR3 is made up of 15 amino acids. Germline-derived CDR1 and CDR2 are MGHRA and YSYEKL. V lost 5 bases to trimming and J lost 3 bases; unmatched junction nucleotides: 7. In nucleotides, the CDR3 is TGCGCCAGCAGCGGAGGGACAGTACTCAATCAGCCCCAGCATTTT. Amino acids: CASSGGTVLNQPQHF.

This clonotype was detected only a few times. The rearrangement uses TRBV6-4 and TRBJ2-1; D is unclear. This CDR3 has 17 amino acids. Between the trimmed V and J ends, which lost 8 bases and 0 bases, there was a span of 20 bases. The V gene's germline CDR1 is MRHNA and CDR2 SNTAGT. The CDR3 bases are TGTGCCAGCGGCGTATTCGAAGGTTGGGTCTCCTACAATGAGCAGTTCTTC. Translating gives CASGVFEGWVSYNEQFF.

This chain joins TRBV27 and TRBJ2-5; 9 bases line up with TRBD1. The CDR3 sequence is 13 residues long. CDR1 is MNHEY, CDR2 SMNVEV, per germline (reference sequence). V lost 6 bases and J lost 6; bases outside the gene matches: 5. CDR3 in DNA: TGTGCCAGCAGCACGGGACAGGGAAAGACCCAGTACTTC. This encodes CASSTGQGKTQYF.

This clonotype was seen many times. The CDR3 sequence: CASSYSHSGNTIYF. For the CDR3, the DNA is TGTGCCAGCAGCTACAGCCACTCTGGAAACACCATATATTTT. The chain joins TRBV9 to TRBJ1-3; no clear D. The germline gives CDR1 SGDLS, CDR2 YYNGEE. The length of the CDR3 is 14 residues. Trimming cost V 4 bases and J 0 bases, with 8 bases left between them.